A single sample gave rise to the 32 T cell receptor beta chains below, sequenced in a study of blood T cell repertoires in COVID-19. The protocol was immunoSEQ multiplex PCR, while the TCRdb copy is restricted to in-frame clones and leaves out a portion. The repertoire holds approximately 80,000 clones, with roughly 79% as singletons. Sequencing used peripheral blood. Receptors were obtained from a man older than 75 with acute or convalescent COVID-19.

The CDR3 bases are TGTGCCAGCAGCTTGGTTGACGGGAAGGTTGAGACCCAGTACTTC. It codes for CASSLVDGKVETQYF. The V call is TRBV5-5, the J call TRBJ2-5; perhaps TRBD2 as D (5 bases). This CDR3 is 15 amino acids long. In germline, CDR1 is SGHKS, CDR2 YYEKEE (reference sequence). The V end was cut by 0 bases, the J end by 5 bases, with 14 bases between.

The chain has TRBV18 and TRBJ1-5, with D unresolved. This CDR3 has 16 amino acids. Germline CDR1 is KGHSH and CDR2 is LQKENI. V was pared by 0 bases and J by 1 base, with 10 bases between. CDR3 nucleotides: TGTGCCAGCTCACCACCAGGAGGCAGGAGCAATCAGCCCCAGCATTTT. Encoded protein: CASSPPGGRSNQPQHF.

CDR3 residues: CASSPPKGGSGTSGYNEQFF. Here the CDR3 DNA reads TGTGCCAGCTCACCACCAAAAGGAGGATCCGGGACTAGCGGATACAATGAGCAGTTCTTC. The V call is TRBV18, the J call TRBJ2-1, with 11 bases that match TRBD2. Trimming took 0 bases from V and 4 from J; bases not matched to a gene: 14. Germline V gives CDR1 KGHSH, CDR2 LQKENI. This CDR3 has 20 residues.

The chain joins TRBV5-5 to TRBJ1-2; 10 bases line up with TRBD1. Germline trimming cut 5 bases from V and 6 bases from J; bases unmatched to any gene: 7. Germline V gives CDR1 SGHKS, CDR2 YYEKEE (reference sequence). The CDR3 runs 14 residues. This CDR3 reads CASRTGTGDHGYTF. CDR3 bases: TGTGCCAGCAGGACCGGGACAGGGGATCATGGCTACACCTTC.

V gene TRBV6-5 combines with J gene TRBJ2-1; D is uncertain. Deletions cut 2 bases from V and 0 bases from J, with 8 bases between. This CDR3 region has 15 residues. Per germline, CDR1 MNHEY and CDR2 SVGAGI. CDR3: CASSYSSVSYNEQFF. CDR3 bases: TGTGCCAGCAGTTACAGCAGCGTCTCCTACAATGAGCAGTTCTTC.

The chain couples TRBV5-1 to TRBJ2-7; 10 positions agree with TRBD2. The J segment lost 2 bases and the V segment lost 4 bases, leaving 6 bases of the junction unmatched. Germline CDR1 SGHRS, CDR2 YFSETQ. This CDR3 contains 15 residues. CDR3 sequence (DNA): TGCGCCAGCAGCCCCGGACTAGCGGATACCTACGAGCAGTACTTC. This translates into CASSPGLADTYEQYF.

The V and J genes are TRBV10-3 and TRBJ1-3; D is ambiguous. The CDR3 runs 13 residues. The germline V and J ends were trimmed by 0 bases and 7 bases, with 7 bases remaining between them. Germline CDR1 reads ENHRY; CDR2 reads SYGVKD. Written as DNA, the CDR3 is TGTGCCATCAGTGAGTCGAGTCCGAACACCATATATTTT. Translation gives CAISESSPNTIYF.

This chain joins TRBV28 and TRBJ1-1; 8 nucleotides align to TRBD1. Germline V gene sequence: CDR1 MDHEN, CDR2 SYDVKM. CDR3 size: 13 residues. V dropped 3 bases and J dropped 11; count of bases not matched to a gene: 8. As DNA, the CDR3 is TGTGCCAGCAGTTTTTTAAGACAGGGGAAGGCTTTCTTT. Its protein product is CASSFLRQGKAFF.

This clone was counted once. V and J are TRBV9 and TRBJ2-6, with TRBD1 matching over 10 bases. In germline, CDR1 is SGDLS, CDR2 YYNGEE. Trimming at V came to 0 bases and at J to 0 bases, leaving 6 bases not matched to a gene. This CDR3 has 19 amino acids. The CDR3: CASSVDGQGGISGANVLTF. CDR3 DNA: TGTGCCAGCAGCGTAGACGGACAGGGGGGTATCTCTGGGGCCAACGTCCTGACTTTC.

The chain employs TRBV28 and TRBJ2-1; 10 bases fit TRBD2. This CDR3 has 16 amino acids. Germline V CDR1 and CDR2: MDHEN, SYDVKM. V trimming: 6 bases; J trimming: 9 bases; junction bases outside the gene matches: 14. This CDR3 reads CASSLVSSGRFGEQFF. The CDR3 DNA sequence: TGTGCCAGCAGCCTAGTCTCTAGCGGGAGATTCGGTGAGCAGTTCTTC.

The gene calls are TRBV19 and TRBJ1-2; 10 bases line up with TRBD1. CDR3 length equals 13 residues. The V and J ends lost 5 bases and 8 bases, in that order; junction bases with no gene match: 5. Looked up from germline, CDR1 is LNHDA and CDR2 is SQIVND (reference sequence). CDR3 nucleotide sequence: TGTGCCAGTAGTCGACAGGGGGCTAAGGGCTACACCTTC. Residues: CASSRQGAKGYTF.

This clone came up once. The chain recombines TRBV28 with TRBJ1-1, with D possibly being TRBD1 (6 bases). The CDR3 totals 15 residues. V lost 3 bases, J lost 1 base, and 12 bases lay in between. Germline CDR1 MDHEN, CDR2 SYDVKM. The CDR3 spells CASSFPGAGNTEAFF. The CDR3 DNA follows: TGTGCCAGCAGTTTCCCAGGGGCGGGGAACACTGAAGCTTTCTTT.

The CDR3 is CASSLLLGGSTEAFF. The CDR3 bases are TGTGCCAGCAGCTTGTTACTGGGGGGGTCGACTGAAGCTTTCTTT. The rearrangement links TRBV7-2 to TRBJ1-1, with D perhaps matching TRBD1 (5 bases). Germline lookup yields CDR1 SGHTA and CDR2 FQGNSA. The CDR3 has 15 amino acids. The V gene lost 3 bases and the J gene lost 5 bases, with 16 bases spanning the gap.

The chain has TRBV7-3 and TRBJ2-5, with D perhaps matching TRBD1 (8 bases). This CDR3 comprises 14 residues. Germline V gene lookup returns CDR1 SGHTA and CDR2 FQGTGA. The V and J ends lost 5 bases and 4 bases respectively, with 14 bases between them. Here the CDR3 DNA reads TGTGCCAGCAGCGTACAGGGGGAGGGAGAGACCCAGTACTTC. This encodes CASSVQGEGETQYF.

The rearrangement uses TRBV18 and TRBJ1-4; D possibly corresponds to TRBD1 (6 bases). CDR1 is KGHSH and CDR2 is LQKENI in the germline V gene. This CDR3 is 15 amino acids long. The ends were cut back, 6 bases at V and 0 bases at J, with 11 bases in the middle. CDR3 region: CASSSRQATNEKLFF. The CDR3 nucleotides read TGTGCCAGCTCCTCCAGACAGGCAACTAATGAAAAACTGTTTTTT.

The chain joins TRBV7-2 to TRBJ2-5; 8 bases are a match to TRBD2. J lost 5 bases, V lost 4 bases, and 12 bases had no gene match. Germline CDR1 reads SGHTA; CDR2 reads FQGNSA. This CDR3 has 16 amino acids. The CDR3 reads CASSSRTSGGPETQYF. The CDR3 bases are TGTGCCAGCAGCTCCAGGACTTCGGGAGGGCCGGAGACCCAGTACTTC.

This clone was seen just once. J is TRBJ2-7 and V is TRBV30; perhaps TRBD2 as D (6 bases). The CDR3 sequence is 14 residues long. The V gene lost 2 bases and the J gene lost 8 bases, with 19 bases spanning the gap. The germline CDR1 and CDR2 sequences are GTSNPN and SVGIG (reference sequence). The CDR3 loop is CAWSPHPGGTQQYF. DNA for the CDR3: TGTGCCTGGAGTCCACATCCTGGGGGGACCCAGCAGTACTTC. The whole variable domain, remainder taken from reference TRBV30 and TRBJ2-7, is SQTIHQWPATLVQPVGSPLSLECTVEGTSNPNLYWYRQAAGRGLQLLFYSVGIGQISSEVPQNLSASRPQDRQFILSSKKLLLSDSGFYLCAWSPHPGGTQQYFGPGTRLTVT.

The chain couples TRBV28 to TRBJ1-2; 10 positions agree with TRBD1. CDR1 and CDR2 from the germline V gene are MDHEN and SYDVKM. The CDR3 is 17 residues long. V dropped 4 bases and J dropped 4; count of bases not matched to a gene: 12. The CDR3 loop is CASSSPGQGISSYGYTF. DNA for the CDR3: TGTGCCAGCAGTTCACCGGGACAGGGGATTTCGAGCTATGGCTACACCTTC.

In this sample, this clone turned up a few times. This chain connects TRBV28 to TRBJ1-2; D is uncertain. V shed 4 bases and J shed 4 bases, with 10 bases lying between them. Germline V gene data show CDR1 as MDHEN and CDR2 as SYDVKM. CDR3 length: 13 amino acids. The CDR3 loop is CASSSGFVYGYTF. The CDR3, as DNA: TGTGCCAGCAGTTCAGGTTTCGTCTATGGCTACACCTTC.

The chain joins TRBV28 to TRBJ1-2, with TRBD1 matching 8 bases. This CDR3 region has 15 residues. The ends lost 4 bases at V and 3 bases at J; junction bases unmatched: 7. CDR1 and CDR2 (germline): MDHEN, SYDVKM. CDR3 in amino acids: CASSSPTGAHYGYTF. In DNA, the CDR3 is TGTGCCAGCAGTTCGCCGACAGGGGCGCACTATGGCTACACCTTC.

The V call is TRBV7-2, the J call TRBJ1-5, with TRBD1 matching over 9 bases. The V and J ends lost 5 bases and 4 bases, in that order; junction bases with no gene match: 6. This CDR3 is built from 15 residues. The V gene's germline CDR1 is SGHTA and CDR2 FQGNSA. The CDR3 loop reads CASSRGTGTNQPQHF. The CDR3 DNA follows: TGTGCCAGCAGCCGCGGGACAGGGACAAATCAGCCCCAGCATTTT.

The V gene is TRBV5-1, the J gene TRBJ1-4; 7 positions match TRBD1. The CDR3 is 14 amino acids. Germline V gene sequence: CDR1 SGHRS, CDR2 YFSETQ. V was clipped by 4 bases and J by 2 bases; unmatched bases: 2. CDR3 sequence (DNA): TGCGCCAGCAGCCCCAGGGGGACTAATGAAAAACTGTTTTTT. Translated: CASSPRGTNEKLFF.

V and J are TRBV5-1 and TRBJ2-7, with 7 nucleotides matching TRBD1. J was trimmed by 5 bases and V by 2 bases; bases with no gene match: 7. Per germline, CDR1 SGHRS and CDR2 YFSETQ. The CDR3 contains 14 residues. CDR3 sequence (DNA): TGCGCCAGCAGCTTAGGACAGGCTGTCCACGAGCAGTACTTC. Translation gives CASSLGQAVHEQYF.

This clone was seen a handful of times. This sequence joins TRBV29-1 and TRBJ2-3; 8 bases map to TRBD2. The germline gives CDR1 SQVTM, CDR2 ANQGSEA. V shed 3 bases, J shed 8 bases, and the junction held 4 bases outside the gene matches. This CDR3 has 12 residues. The chain's CDR3 is CSVEGLVSTQYF. CDR3 DNA: TGCAGCGTTGAGGGACTAGTCAGTACGCAGTATTTT.

The genes are TRBV28 and TRBJ2-7; 11 bases are shared with TRBD2. The germline gives CDR1 MDHEN, CDR2 SYDVKM. V gave up 2 bases and J gave up 4 bases; unmatched junction bases: 7. The CDR3 totals 16 residues. The CDR3 here is CASSLPLAGGQYEQYF. As DNA, the CDR3 is TGTGCCAGCAGTTTACCCCTAGCGGGAGGCCAATACGAGCAGTACTTC. The entire variable domain, with the rest obtained from reference TRBV28 and TRBJ2-7, is as follows: DVKVTQSSRYLVKRTGEKVFLECVQDMDHENMFWYRQDPGLGLRLIYFSYDVKMKEKGDIPEGYSVSREKKERFSLILESASTNQTSMYLCASSLPLAGGQYEQYFGPGTRLTVT.

The rearrangement links TRBV2 to TRBJ2-1, with unresolved D. Looked up from germline, CDR1 is SNHLY and CDR2 is FYNNEI. V was shortened by 2 bases and J by 9 bases, with 11 bases between the two germline ends. This CDR3 contains 13 residues. Here the CDR3 reads CASSEYGGTEQFF. The CDR3, as DNA: TGTGCCAGCAGTGAATATGGCGGTACTGAGCAGTTCTTC.

The J gene is TRBJ1-1, the V gene TRBV5-1; TRBD1 aligns across 7 bases. The CDR3 is 14 amino acids. CDR1 is SGHRS, CDR2 YFSETQ, per germline. Trimming took 3 bases from V and 4 from J; bases not matched to a gene: 6. In DNA, the CDR3 is TGCGCCAGCAGCTCGACAGGGCTTGCCACTGAAGCTTTCTTT. It encodes CASSSTGLATEAFF.

The rearrangement links TRBV19 to TRBJ2-5; unclear D gene. Germline values: CDR1 LNHDA, CDR2 SQIVND (reference sequence). The length of the CDR3 is 14 residues. V gave up 5 bases and J gave up 4 bases, with 14 bases separating them. The CDR3 loop is CASSLPTRGETQYF. Here the CDR3 DNA reads TGTGCCAGTAGTCTCCCTACCCGAGGAGAGACCCAGTACTTC.

This sequence joins TRBV6-5 and TRBJ1-1, with unresolved D. V lost 10 bases to trimming and J lost 1 base, with 13 bases between them. Germline CDR1 is MNHEY and CDR2 is SVGAGI. The CDR3 has 13 amino acids. CDR3 sequence (DNA): TGTGCCACCCGACGTACGGGGAACACTGAAGCTTTCTTT. It translates to CATRRTGNTEAFF.

The rearrangement joins TRBV29-1 to TRBJ2-3; 11 bases align to TRBD1. In germline, CDR1 is SQVTM, CDR2 ANQGSEA. The CDR3 is 13 residues long. V was pared by 5 bases and J by 5 bases, with 3 bases of the junction left unmatched. The CDR3 spells CSVKDRGQDTQYF. The CDR3 DNA reads as TGCAGCGTTAAGGACAGGGGGCAAGATACGCAGTATTTT.

The chain recombines TRBV30 with TRBJ1-2; the match to TRBD1 covers 8 bases. Per the germline V gene, CDR1 is GTSNPN and CDR2 is SVGIG (reference sequence). Germline trimming cut 0 bases from V and 4 bases from J; bases unmatched to any gene: 4. The CDR3 spans 14 residues. For the CDR3, the DNA is TGTGCCTGGAGTGTACCAGGGGGCTCCTATGGCTACACCTTC. Its protein product is CAWSVPGGSYGYTF. The full variable domain, its missing parts supplied by reference TRBV30 and TRBJ1-2, is SQTIHQWPATLVQPVGSPLSLECTVEGTSNPNLYWYRQAAGRGLQLLFYSVGIGQISSEVPQNLSASRPQDRQFILSSKKLLLSDSGFYLCAWSVPGGSYGYTFGSGTRLTVV.

CDR3 coding DNA: TGTGCCAGCAGCCGGCGATTGGGGGGTCGCGACTATGGCTACACCTTC. It encodes CASSRRLGGRDYGYTF. The rearrangement links TRBV28 to TRBJ1-2; tentative D call: TRBD1 (5 bases). V gave up 6 bases and J gave up 3 bases, with 20 bases separating them. CDR1 and CDR2 (germline): MDHEN, SYDVKM. The CDR3 is 16 residues long.